This entry lists 29 T cell receptor beta chains sequenced from one sample in a study of regulatory T cells in long-lasting Graves disease. Time point in this sample: persistent/refractory GD, antithyroid drugs over 5 years with positive TRAb. PBMC-derived RNA was used for the TCR library. Investigators prepared the TCR beta libraries by applying iRepertoire HTBI primers and Arm-PCR of CDR3 regions. A single record per CDR3 protein comes from TCRdb applying MiXCR to the multiplex PCR reads. Of approximately 400,000 distinct CDR3 sequences listed, about 20% are singletons. Sequencing was performed on peripheral blood mononuclear cells (PBMCs), taken when the disease was refractory, from a patient treated with antithyroid drugs. All receptors derive from a female donor with Graves disease.

This clonotype was observed a few times. The chain combines TRBV5-1 with TRBJ2-7; D is perhaps TRBD2 (5 bases). Germline V CDR1 and CDR2: SGHRS, YFSETQ. Trimming removed 2 bases from V and 5 bases from J, with 11 bases in between. The CDR3 runs 13 residues. CDR3 loop: CASSFGPRDEQYF. In DNA, the CDR3 is TGCGCCAGCAGCTTTGGGCCGAGGGACGAGCAGTACTTC.

This clonotype was seen at least ten times. This chain connects TRBV20-1 to TRBJ1-2; the D gene is possibly TRBD1 (5 bases). The V gene's germline CDR1 is DFQATT and CDR2 SNEGSKA (reference sequence). The V and J ends lost 2 bases and 4 bases respectively, with 20 bases between them. The CDR3 runs 16 residues. The CDR3 sequence is CSARSGLSSRGYGYTF. Here the CDR3 DNA reads TGCAGTGCTAGATCCGGGCTCTCTTCAAGGGGCTATGGCTACACCTTC.

The V gene is TRBV5-1, the J gene TRBJ2-5; 12 bases agree with TRBD2. This CDR3 contains 15 residues. Germline CDR1 reads SGHRS; CDR2 reads YFSETQ. V shed 6 bases, J shed 4 bases, and the junction held 7 bases outside the gene matches. The CDR3 protein is CASTASGREVETQYF. CDR3 nucleotide sequence: TGCGCCAGCACGGCTAGCGGGAGGGAGGTAGAGACCCAGTACTTC.

The CDR3 region has the DNA TGTGCCAGCAGCTCAGTGATCACCGGGGAGCTGTTTTTT. As protein: CASSSVITGELFF. V and J are TRBV3-1 and TRBJ2-2, with D unclear. The germline CDR1 and CDR2 sequences are LGHDT and YNNKEL (reference sequence). This CDR3 is built from 13 residues. Trimming removed 5 bases from V and 4 bases from J, with 8 bases in between.

V usage is TRBV15 and J usage is TRBJ2-7; D may match TRBD1 or TRBD2 (6 bases each). Deletions cut 3 bases from V and 1 base from J, with 19 bases between. The CDR3 length is 17 residues. Germline V gene data show CDR1 as LNHNV and CDR2 as YYDKDF (reference sequence). The chain's CDR3 is CATSSDARGTFSYEQYF. The CDR3 coding sequence is TGTGCCACCAGCAGTGATGCCCGCGGGACATTTTCCTACGAGCAGTACTTC. Full variable domain (rest looked up from reference TRBV15 and TRBJ2-7): DAMVIQNPRYQVTQFGKPVTLSCSQTLNHNVMYWYQQKSSQAPKLLFHYYDKDFNNEADTPDNFQSRRPNTSFCFLDIRSPGLGDTAMYLCATSSDARGTFSYEQYFGPGTRLTVT.

CDR3 sequence reads: CASSPVEGRMGSPLHF. For the CDR3, the DNA is TGTGCCAGCTCACCAGTTGAAGGCAGGATGGGTTCACCCCTCCACTTT. The rearrangement links TRBV18 to TRBJ1-6; unclear D gene. V lost 2 bases and J 9 bases, leaving 17 bases between the germline ends. Germline V lookup: CDR1 KGHSH, CDR2 LQKENI. This CDR3 spans 16 amino acids.

This clonotype was observed many times. This chain's CDR3 is CSVKRGLNTEAFF. In nucleotides, the CDR3 is TGCAGCGTCAAGAGGGGGTTGAACACTGAAGCTTTCTTT. The V gene is TRBV29-1, the J gene TRBJ1-1; D is possibly TRBD1 (6 bases). The CDR3 totals 13 residues. Germline lookup yields CDR1 SQVTM and CDR2 ANQGSEA. Trimming cost V 6 bases and J 0 bases, with 11 bases left between them.

This clonotype has a handful of counts. The chain employs TRBV12-3 or TRBV12-4 and TRBJ1-1; the match to TRBD1 covers 8 bases. The CDR3 has 14 amino acids. Trimming took 6 bases from V and 9 from J; bases not matched to a gene: 12. The CDR3 loop is CASSQDRVTAKAFF. CDR3 sequence (DNA): TGTGCCAGCAGCCAGGACAGGGTGACAGCAAAAGCTTTCTTT.

This clonotype was seen a few times. The chain joins TRBV7-8 to TRBJ2-7, with D possibly matching TRBD2 (5 bases). Germline assignment: CDR1 SGHVS and CDR2 FQNEAQ. There are 17 residues in the CDR3. The ends were cut back, 2 bases at V and 4 bases at J, with 21 bases in the middle. CDR3 sequence: CASSLYNVPPDSYEQYF. The CDR3 DNA is TGTGCCAGCAGCTTATATAATGTCCCCCCGGACTCGTACGAGCAGTACTTC.

The rearrangement links TRBV6-1 to TRBJ2-7; possibly TRBD2 for D (6 bases). Deletions cut 6 bases from V and 2 bases from J, with 17 bases between. The CDR3 contains 15 residues. CDR1 is MNHNS and CDR2 is SASEGT in the germline V gene. CDR3 coding DNA: TGTGCCAGCAGGGGAATAGCCGGAGGGACCTACGAGCAGTACTTC. Its translation: CASRGIAGGTYEQYF.

At least ten counts were recorded for this clonotype. V gene TRBV20-1 combines with J gene TRBJ2-2; D uncertain. CDR1 and CDR2 (germline): DFQATT, SNEGSKA (reference sequence). Between the trimmed V and J ends, which lost 3 bases and 0 bases, there was a span of 8 bases. The CDR3 is made up of 14 amino acids. The CDR3 here is CSASRTTNTGELFF. The CDR3 region has the DNA TGCAGTGCTAGCCGAACAACGAACACCGGGGAGCTGTTTTTT.

The chain carries TRBV20-1 and TRBJ2-5; D ambiguous. This CDR3 region has 13 residues. Germline CDR1 is DFQATT and CDR2 is SNEGSKA (reference sequence). Trimming left V 0 bases short and J 4 bases short, with 9 bases between. In DNA, the CDR3 is TGCAGTGCTAGAGAGCCAGGTTTAGAGACCCAGTACTTC. Protein product: CSAREPGLETQYF.

This clonotype was detected a few times. The chain employs TRBV6-1 and TRBJ1-1, with D possibly TRBD1 on 6 matching bases. This CDR3 spans 14 amino acids. Germline V lookup: CDR1 MNHNS, CDR2 SASEGT. V was cut by 7 bases and J by 6 bases, with 18 bases left in between. CDR3 coding DNA: TGTGCCAGCACCGAATCCACAGGGCGGGCTGAAGCTTTCTTT. Encoded protein: CASTESTGRAEAFF.

J is TRBJ2-2 and V is TRBV10-3; a weak D match, TRBD1 (6 bases). The V and J ends lost 6 bases and 0 bases respectively, with 17 bases between them. The CDR3 sequence is 17 residues long. From germline, CDR1 is ENHRY and CDR2 SYGVKD. The CDR3 nucleotides are TGTGCCATCAGCCAACGACGGACAGACCCGAACACCGGGGAGCTGTTTTTT. Its protein product is CAISQRRTDPNTGELFF.

This clonotype was seen ten or more times. The CDR3 is CASSLGGNSPLHF. The CDR3 nucleotides read TGTGCCAGCAGTTTAGGCGGGAATTCACCCCTCCACTTT. This chain connects TRBV12-3 or TRBV12-4 to TRBJ1-6; no definite D call. V lost 1 base to trimming and J lost 7 bases, with 5 bases between them. The CDR3 totals 13 residues.

This clonotype was found once. The J gene is TRBJ2-7, the V gene TRBV12-3 or TRBV12-4, with TRBD1 identical over 7 bases. J lost 5 bases, V lost 6 bases, and 10 bases had no gene match. The CDR3 spans 14 residues. CDR3 nucleotide sequence: TGTGCCAGCAGCATACAGGGGCCCGTGGACGAGCAGTACTTC. Protein: CASSIQGPVDEQYF.

Regarding this clonotype: This may arise from a read error, as a much more abundant clone is one base away. The rearrangement links TRBV6-1 to TRBJ1-2; possible D gene TRBD1, 5 bases. Deletions cut 5 bases from V and 2 bases from J, with 15 bases between. In germline, CDR1 is MNHNS, CDR2 SASEGT. This CDR3 has 15 amino acids. CDR3 coding DNA: TGTGCCAGCAGTACCCGGGCAGGGATCAACTATGGCTACACCTTC. It translates to CASSTRAGINYGYTF.

This clonotype was counted ten times or more. The chain is built from TRBV7-8 and TRBJ2-7, with TRBD2 matching 7 bases. CDR1 is SGHVS and CDR2 is FQNEAQ in the germline V gene. This CDR3 contains 12 residues. The junction had 10 bases not matched to a gene; V was cut back by 5 bases and J by 12 bases. Here the CDR3 reads CASSPGSGILYF. The CDR3 nucleotides are TGTGCCAGCAGCCCTGGGAGCGGGATACTGTACTTC.

To note about this clonotype: This may stem from a read error, because a much larger clone lies one nucleotide away. The CDR3, as DNA: TGTGCCAGCAGTGTCGGTGCGGGATTGCAAGAGACCCAGTACTTC. This encodes CASSVGAGLQETQYF. The chain recombines TRBV6-1 with TRBJ2-5; possibly TRBD2 for D (6 bases). CDR1 is MNHNS and CDR2 is SASEGT in the germline V gene. This CDR3 spans 15 amino acids. V was cut by 4 bases and J by 2 bases, with 14 bases left in between.

The chain recombines TRBV5-1 with TRBJ2-5; 9 bases line up with TRBD2. There are 15 residues in the CDR3. The ends lost 0 bases at V and 5 bases at J; junction bases unmatched: 5. CDR1 is SGHRS, CDR2 YFSETQ, per germline. As DNA, the CDR3 is TGCGCCAGCAGCTTGGTACTAGCGGGCCCGGAGACCCAGTACTTC. This sequence encodes CASSLVLAGPETQYF.

This clonotype was detected ten times or more. This chain joins TRBV12-3 or TRBV12-4 and TRBJ2-5, with 9 bases lining up with TRBD2. V lost 6 bases, J lost 2 bases, and 19 bases stayed unmatched. The CDR3 has 19 residues. The CDR3: CASSGSPVAGGRIQETQYF. CDR3 nucleotide sequence: TGTGCCAGCAGCGGAAGTCCGGTTGCGGGAGGGAGAATACAAGAGACCCAGTACTTC.

This clonotype was counted between two and nine times. CDR3 region: CASSQATAMGYTF. The DNA for the CDR3 is TGTGCCAGCAGCCAAGCCACCGCTATGGGCTACACCTTC. The rearrangement uses TRBV14 and TRBJ1-2; D not certain. Germline V gene sequence: CDR1 SGHDN, CDR2 FVKESK. V shed 1 base and J shed 8 bases, with 11 bases lying between them. This CDR3 spans 13 amino acids.

The chain couples TRBV6-2 or TRBV6-3 to TRBJ2-7; 10 bases align to TRBD2. V lost 7 bases to trimming and J lost 3 bases; unmatched junction nucleotides: 3. This CDR3 is built from 13 residues. Germline CDR1 and CDR2: MNHEY and SVGEGT. The DNA for the CDR3 is TGTGCCAGCATGCCTAGCGGGAGCTACGAGCAGTACTTC. Encoded protein: CASMPSGSYEQYF.

The chain links TRBV7-9 to TRBJ1-5; maybe TRBD1 (5 bases). Per the germline V gene, CDR1 is SEHNR and CDR2 is FQNEAQ (reference sequence). This CDR3 is built from 14 residues. Trimming took 4 bases from V and 3 from J, leaving 10 bases between them. The CDR3 here is CASSSSGTNQPQHF. DNA of the CDR3: TGTGCCAGCAGCTCGTCCGGGACCAATCAGCCCCAGCATTTT.

About this clonotype: A much bigger clone sits one base away, suggesting this may be a read error. The chain employs TRBV29-1 and TRBJ1-2; 8 bases are a match to TRBD1. The CDR3 is 15 residues long. The germline V gene encodes CDR1 SQVTM and CDR2 ANQGSEA. This CDR3 is CSVNRGSPSNYGHTF. The CDR3 DNA is TGCAGCGTGAACAGGGGGAGTCCCTCTAACTATGGCCACACCTTC.

The chain recombines TRBV7-2 with TRBJ1-2, with D unclear. Germline CDR1 reads SGHTA; CDR2 reads FQGNSA. The CDR3 consists of 14 residues. Deletions cut 5 bases from V and 1 base from J, with 11 bases between. Written as DNA, the CDR3 is TGTGCCAGCAGCCCCCGGGTGTTTAACTATGGCTACACCTTC. Amino acids: CASSPRVFNYGYTF.

The J gene is TRBJ2-3, the V gene TRBV7-9; D may be TRBD1 (5 bases). The V gene lost 5 bases and the J gene lost 2 bases, with 11 bases spanning the gap. The CDR3 loop spans 14 amino acids. In germline, CDR1 is SEHNR, CDR2 FQNEAQ (reference sequence). DNA of the CDR3: TGTGCCAGCAGCCGACAGACTGACACAGATACGCAGTATTTT. Encoded protein: CASSRQTDTDTQYF.

This clonotype was counted only a few times. V is TRBV9 and J is TRBJ2-7; 9 nucleotides agree with TRBD2. The CDR3 covers 14 residues. Germline CDR1 and CDR2: SGDLS and YYNGEE. Trimming took 4 bases from V and 1 from J; bases not matched to a gene: 3. CDR3 amino acids: CASSPGLASYEQYF. In nucleotides, the CDR3 is TGTGCCAGCAGCCCGGGACTAGCATCCTACGAGCAGTACTTC.

This clonotype was recorded at least ten times. As DNA, the CDR3 is TGTGCCAGCAGTTCCGCTCTCCGGGACAGTAATCAGCCCCAGCATTTT. Translating gives CASSSALRDSNQPQHF. The J gene is TRBJ1-5, the V gene TRBV6-5, with 7 bases lining up with TRBD1. Germline CDR1 is MNHEY and CDR2 is SVGAGI. V gave up 4 bases and J gave up 4 bases; unmatched junction bases: 10. There are 16 residues in the CDR3.